This T cell receptor (beta chain) was captured in a study of T cells after posttransplantation cyclophosphamide. General study findings and limits: Skin or GI-infiltrating T cells shared few TRB sequences with blood. After PTCy, TRB diversity resembled that of CNI/methotrexate controls.

By proportion, this clone is medium-sized (0.01 to 0.1%). The antigen is undetermined. This CDR3 spans 13 amino acids. V lost 6 bases to trimming and J lost 7 bases; unmatched junction nucleotides: 7. Germline CDR1 MNHEY, CDR2 SVGAGI. Only in-frame clones appear in the TCRdb table, and some are missing; sequencing was by immunoSEQ multiplex PCR. Captured here are over a thousand clones, none seen once; the top ten comprise 41%. A marrow graft followed busulfan-fludarabine conditioning, with cyclophosphamide on days +3 and +4. The sequenced sample was PBMCs, obtained 84 days after allogeneic stem cell transplant with posttransplant cyclophosphamide. This chain links TRBV6-5 with TRBJ1-2, with 8 bases aligning to TRBD1. This sequence originates from a young adult male patient who received an allogeneic stem cell transplant from a related donor, was CMV-positive, and had no GVHD. Some of these T cells may belong to the graft donor. CDR3 protein: CASRPQGGFGYTF. DNA of the CDR3: TGTGCCAGCAGGCCACAGGGGGGATTTGGCTACACCTTC.